Sequencing of this TCR beta chain was carried out in a study of shared clonotypes between healthy human individuals. The donors, all of them Caucasian adults, lived in Nashville, Tennessee. Partitioning of CD4+ cells yielded a CD45RA+ naive subset and a CD45RA-negative memory subset. From germline, CDR1 is GTSNPN and CDR2 SVGIG (reference sequence). The CDR3 has 15 amino acids. Trimming removed 3 bases from V and 7 bases from J; junction bases left unmatched: 6. Assay: immunoSEQ multiplex PCR; the TCRdb copy retains only in-frame clones and omits some. The profile covers over 2 million clones, with 85% to 95% appearing a single time and 0.1% to 0.15% taken by the ten largest.

V and J are TRBV30 and TRBJ1-6; 10 bases agree with TRBD1. The origin of this receptor is a man between 18 and 29 years old in good health. Sequencing was done on a sample of naive CD4+ T cells sorted from blood. Subset meaning: CD45RA+ positively selected. DNA of the CDR3: TGTGCCTGGAGGACAGGGGGCGCTGGCAATTCACCCCTCCACTTT. Amino acid sequence: CAWRTGGAGNSPLHF.